The sequence of this T cell receptor (beta chain) was determined in a study of T cells in tuberculosis. Overall study findings and caveats: Active tuberculosis alpha repertoires lay closer to GMM-specific TCRs than controls'.

The CDR3 runs 14 residues. J lost 5 bases, V lost 9 bases, and 8 bases had no gene match. CDR1 LNHDA and CDR2 SQIVND come from the germline V gene (reference sequence). Clones were sequenced by immunoSEQ multiplex PCR, and TCRdb holds only the in-frame ones, with some missing. Seen here are about 49,000 clones, 90% to 95% observed once, and the top ten hold 1.1% to 1.5%. For this clone: Its matching antigen is unknown.

Described time point: new active TB diagnosis, blood taken before or within 7 days of starting treatment. Each donor contributed about 110,000 T cells on average, unsorted. The clonotype originates from an adult with tuberculosis. The chain employs TRBV19 and TRBJ2-2; TRBD1 matches 8 bases. The sequenced sample was PBMCs, obtained at tuberculosis diagnosis. CDR3 DNA: TGTGCCAGCCAGAGACAGGGGCCAACCGGGGAGCTGTTTTTT. Translated: CASQRQGPTGELFF.